The 32 T cell receptor beta chains listed next were all sequenced from one sample in a study of blood T cell repertoires in COVID-19. The data were produced by immunoSEQ multiplex PCR, yet TCRdb's version contains in-frame clones alone and is incomplete. The sample holds more than 200,000 clones, 75% to 90% seen once. The sequencing input was PBMCs or T cells enriched from blood (not recorded which). All receptors derive from a woman in her twenties or thirties who had recovered from COVID-19.

This clone occurred once. The V gene is TRBV7-2, the J gene TRBJ1-1, with a tentative D call TRBD1 (5 bases). CDR3 length: 15 residues. With 1 base removed from V and 6 bases from J, the gap between germline ends came to 15 bases. Germline CDR1 and CDR2: SGHTA and FQGNSA. CDR3 sequence: CASSLVGVVYPEAFF. CDR3 sequence (DNA): TGTGCCAGCAGCTTAGTAGGGGTAGTATACCCTGAAGCTTTCTTT.

The genes are TRBV18 and TRBJ1-4; D remains unclear. Germline values: CDR1 KGHSH, CDR2 LQKENI. V was clipped by 2 bases and J by 4 bases, with 8 bases between them. The CDR3 has 14 residues. CDR3 sequence: CASSPAGLNEKLFF. The CDR3 nucleotides are TGTGCCAGCTCACCAGCAGGACTTAATGAAAAACTGTTTTTT.

This clone turned up a few times. The chain employs TRBV28 and TRBJ1-2, with 7 bases matching TRBD1. V lost 7 bases to trimming and J lost 2 bases; unmatched junction nucleotides: 10. Germline CDR1 and CDR2: MDHEN and SYDVKM. The CDR3 is 15 amino acids. The CDR3 loop reads CASTPPDRHNYGYTF. CDR3 coding DNA: TGTGCCAGCACCCCCCCGGACAGGCACAACTATGGCTACACCTTC.

The chain combines TRBV7-8 with TRBJ2-1, with 13 bases identical to TRBD2. Trimming removed 5 bases from V and 8 bases from J; junction bases left unmatched: 9. The CDR3 has 16 residues. Germline V gives CDR1 SGHVS, CDR2 FQNEAQ. CDR3 sequence (DNA): TGTGCCAGCAGCCTAAGGACTAGCGGGAGTTTGGATGAGCAGTTCTTC. It yields the protein CASSLRTSGSLDEQFF.

This chain links TRBV4-1 with TRBJ1-6, with 7 nucleotides matching TRBD1. Germline V CDR1 and CDR2: MGHRA, YSYEKL. J gave up 7 bases and V 3 bases, and 15 bases lay outside the gene matches. The CDR3 has 18 amino acids. The CDR3 DNA is TGCGCCAGCAGCCAGACCGTCAACAGGGGTTCTCGGAATTCACCCCTCCACTTT. It translates to CASSQTVNRGSRNSPLHF.

The rearrangement joins TRBV5-1 to TRBJ1-2; unclear D gene. Deletions cut 0 bases from V and 4 bases from J, with 16 bases between. CDR1 SGHRS and CDR2 YFSETQ come from the germline V gene. The CDR3 extends over 16 amino acids. The CDR3 nucleotides are TGCGCCAGCAGCTTGGGCCCCACGGGGTCGGGCTATGGCTACACCTTC. Protein sequence: CASSLGPTGSGYGYTF.

The chain recombines TRBV7-9 with TRBJ2-7; 9 bases line up with TRBD1. The trim removed 1 base at V and 2 bases at J, leaving 9 bases unmatched. CDR3 length: 17 residues. The V gene's germline CDR1 is SEHNR and CDR2 FQNEAQ (reference sequence). DNA of the CDR3: TGTGCCAGCAGCTTAGTAATCATCGGACAGGGGCCCTACGAGCAGTACTTC. Encoded protein: CASSLVIIGQGPYEQYF.

This clone was found once. This chain links TRBV7-2 with TRBJ2-1; TRBD2 aligns across 10 bases. CDR1 is SGHTA, CDR2 FQGNSA, per germline. This CDR3 is built from 15 residues. V was clipped by 1 base and J by 13 bases; unmatched bases: 10. CDR3 amino acids: CASSLDRAASGGQFF. The CDR3 DNA reads TGTGCCAGCAGCTTAGATCGAGCGGCTAGCGGGGGTCAGTTCTTC.

The V and J genes are TRBV10-3 and TRBJ1-3, with D hard to call. V lost 0 bases and J 3 bases, leaving 12 bases between the germline ends. CDR3 size: 16 residues. CDR1 is ENHRY, CDR2 SYGVKD, per germline. CDR3 in DNA: TGTGCCATCAGTGAGTCGATCCGGACTGATGGAAACACCATATATTTT. Protein product: CAISESIRTDGNTIYF.

J is TRBJ1-1 and V is TRBV28; tentatively, D is TRBD1 (5 bases). Germline CDR1 MDHEN, CDR2 SYDVKM. This CDR3 comprises 16 residues. V lost 5 bases and J 5 bases, leaving 21 bases between the germline ends. The CDR3 coding sequence is TGTGCCAGCAGTCCACCCAGCCCCAGGGTCAGGACTGAAGCTTTCTTT. Translation gives CASSPPSPRVRTEAFF.

The chain carries TRBV2 and TRBJ2-7; 7 nucleotides align to TRBD2. V shed 3 bases, J shed 3 bases, and the junction held 5 bases outside the gene matches. This CDR3 comprises 14 residues. Germline CDR1 reads SNHLY; CDR2 reads FYNNEI. CDR3 bases: TGTGCCAGCAGTGATAACCAGCGGGACTACGAGCAGTACTTC. The encoded protein is CASSDNQRDYEQYF.

The V call is TRBV27, the J call TRBJ2-1; a weak D match, TRBD2 (5 bases). Germline CDR1 is MNHEY and CDR2 is SMNVEV (reference sequence). The CDR3 totals 13 residues. Trimming pared 8 bases from V and 4 bases from J, leaving 12 bases between. The CDR3 loop is CASGRGGYNEQFF. The CDR3 DNA sequence: TGTGCCAGCGGGCGAGGAGGTTACAATGAGCAGTTCTTC.

The CDR3 is CASSYSDEQYF. In DNA, the CDR3 is TGTGCCAGCAGTTACAGCGACGAGCAGTACTTC. The chain links TRBV6-5 to TRBJ2-7, with D unclear. V shed 2 bases and J shed 5 bases, with 4 bases lying between them. CDR3 length: 11 residues. Germline CDR1 is MNHEY and CDR2 is SVGAGI.

The CDR3 here is CASSQDLGGNYGYTF. CDR3 sequence (DNA): TGTGCCAGCAGCCAAGATTTAGGAGGGAACTATGGCTACACCTTC. This chain joins TRBV14 and TRBJ1-2; D is uncertain. Germline CDR1 SGHDN, CDR2 FVKESK. V was pared by 0 bases and J by 2 bases, with 10 bases between. CDR3 length: 15 amino acids.

The rearrangement uses TRBV2 and TRBJ2-3; TRBD1 agrees at 9 bases. This CDR3 spans 14 amino acids. Germline CDR1 and CDR2: SNHLY and FYNNEI. With 7 bases clipped from V and 2 bases from J, the junction kept 4 bases outside the gene matches. The CDR3 nucleotides are TGTGCCAGCAACCGGGACAGGGTCACAGATACGCAGTATTTT. Amino acids: CASNRDRVTDTQYF.

The chain recombines TRBV4-2 with TRBJ1-2, with 9 nucleotides matching TRBD1. Germline V gene data show CDR1 as LGHNA and CDR2 as YNFKEQ. The V gene end was trimmed by 1 base and the J gene end by 4 bases; junction bases not matched to a gene: 7. The CDR3 length is 16 residues. CDR3 sequence (DNA): TGTGCCAGCAGCCAAGTTCTACAGGGGGCTGGCTATGGCTACACCTTC. Translation: CASSQVLQGAGYGYTF.

The genes are TRBV7-2 and TRBJ2-7; D perhaps matches TRBD2 (5 bases). The CDR3 is 16 amino acids. The germline gives CDR1 SGHTA, CDR2 FQGNSA. Trimming took off 2 bases at V and 0 bases at J, with 14 bases between the two ends. The CDR3 reads CASSLNSEVSSYEQYF. The CDR3 bases are TGTGCCAGCAGCTTAAATAGCGAAGTGAGCTCCTACGAGCAGTACTTC.

The CDR3 loop reads CAWSVGYQGGGGETQYF. Written as DNA, the CDR3 is TGTGCCTGGAGTGTAGGGTATCAGGGGGGCGGTGGAGAGACCCAGTACTTC. The V and J genes are TRBV30 and TRBJ2-5; D may be TRBD1 (7 bases). This CDR3 contains 17 residues. Germline CDR1 GTSNPN, CDR2 SVGIG (reference sequence). The V gene lost 0 bases and the J gene lost 4 bases, with 21 bases spanning the gap.

This sequence joins TRBV9 and TRBJ1-1; TRBD1 aligns across 7 bases. This CDR3 has 15 residues. The J segment lost 4 bases and the V segment lost 0 bases, leaving 6 bases of the junction unmatched. Germline lookup yields CDR1 SGDLS and CDR2 YYNGEE. CDR3 region: CASSVGTTGVTEAFF. The CDR3 nucleotides read TGTGCCAGCAGCGTAGGTACAACAGGGGTCACTGAAGCTTTCTTT. The full variable domain, with the rest looked up from reference TRBV9 and TRBJ1-1, is DSGVTQTPKHLITATGQRVTLRCSPRSGDLSVYWYQQSLDQGLQFLIQYYNGEERAKGNILERFSAQQFPDLHSELNLSSLELGDSALYFCASSVGTTGVTEAFFGQGTRLTVV.

The J gene is TRBJ2-7, the V gene TRBV7-2; a weak D match, TRBD2 (6 bases). V was clipped by 1 base and J by 2 bases, with 9 bases between them. This CDR3 contains 14 residues. Germline loops: CDR1 SGHTA, CDR2 FQGNSA. CDR3 loop: CASSLGLVTYEQYF. CDR3 coding DNA: TGTGCCAGCAGCTTAGGACTAGTAACCTACGAGCAGTACTTC.

The genes are TRBV15 and TRBJ2-2; 10 bases are a match to TRBD1. Germline V gene data show CDR1 as LNHNV and CDR2 as YYDKDF (reference sequence). The CDR3 runs to 18 residues. V lost 7 bases and J lost 4; bases outside the gene matches: 15. The CDR3 loop is CATNPVGTGAPSTGELFF. The CDR3 DNA is TGTGCCACCAACCCCGTCGGGACAGGGGCCCCCTCCACCGGGGAGCTGTTTTTT.

V usage is TRBV7-3 and J usage is TRBJ1-1; 8 positions match TRBD1. The CDR3 has 15 residues. Germline CDR1 SGHTA, CDR2 FQGTGA. V lost 4 bases and J lost 1; bases outside the gene matches: 5. The CDR3 DNA sequence: TGTGCCAGCAGCTCACAGGGGGTGACGAACACTGAAGCTTTCTTT. Translating gives CASSSQGVTNTEAFF.

The J gene is TRBJ1-2, the V gene TRBV27; 7 bases match TRBD1. The germline V gene has CDR1 MNHEY and CDR2 SMNVEV (reference sequence). This CDR3 is 15 amino acids long. J lost 3 bases, V lost 5 bases, and 9 bases had no gene match. CDR3 nucleotides: TGTGCCAGCAGTCTCACATGGACAGGCGACTATGGCTACACCTTC. Its translation is CASSLTWTGDYGYTF.

The count of this clone is one. The chain joins TRBV6-5 to TRBJ1-2; 9 bases map to TRBD1. The length of the CDR3 is 14 residues. Germline V lookup: CDR1 MNHEY, CDR2 SVGAGI. J gave up 0 bases and V 8 bases, and 4 bases lay outside the gene matches. The DNA of the CDR3 is TGTGCCAGCGGGGGGACAGGGACTAACTATGGCTACACCTTC. Protein product: CASGGTGTNYGYTF.

This chain links TRBV11-1 with TRBJ2-7; 10 bases map to TRBD2. The CDR3 spans 15 residues. With 3 bases clipped from V and 4 bases from J, the junction kept 6 bases outside the gene matches. The germline V gene encodes CDR1 SGHAT and CDR2 FQDESV (reference sequence). In DNA form, the CDR3 reads TGTGCCAGCAGCTTTGCTAGCGGGAGAGGATACGAGCAGTACTTC. Translated: CASSFASGRGYEQYF.

The chain combines TRBV7-2 with TRBJ2-1; possible D gene TRBD1, 7 bases. Germline V lookup: CDR1 SGHTA, CDR2 FQGNSA. Trimming took off 4 bases at V and 15 bases at J, with 28 bases between the two ends. This CDR3 region has 16 residues. The CDR3 nucleotides read TGTGCCAGCAGCTCTAGGCACGGAGGGGGCTTAGAGGTAGGGTTCTTC. It encodes CASSSRHGGGLEVGFF.

This clone was found a few times. The chain recombines TRBV10-1 with TRBJ2-1, with TRBD2 matching 8 bases. The trim removed 7 bases at V and 7 bases at J, leaving 18 bases unmatched. The CDR3 sequence is 17 residues long. Germline V gene sequence: CDR1 WNHNN, CDR2 SYGVQD (reference sequence). The CDR3 DNA is TGCGCCAGCATTCCGAACGGTCCGGGACTAGAGGGGAATGAGCAGTTCTTC. Protein product: CASIPNGPGLEGNEQFF.

The chain employs TRBV11-2 and TRBJ2-6; 9 bases align to TRBD1. With 3 bases clipped from V and 1 base from J, the junction kept 7 bases outside the gene matches. The CDR3 is 18 amino acids. Germline loops: CDR1 SGHAT, CDR2 FQNNGV. The CDR3 protein is CASSFGTGFSSGANVLTF. Here the CDR3 DNA reads TGTGCCAGCAGCTTTGGGACAGGGTTTAGTTCTGGGGCCAACGTCCTGACTTTC.

The chain combines TRBV24-1 with TRBJ2-7, with D perhaps matching TRBD1 (6 bases). There are 15 residues in the CDR3. The V gene lost 4 bases and the J gene lost 3 bases, with 15 bases spanning the gap. The germline V gene has CDR1 KGHDR and CDR2 SFDVKD. The DNA of the CDR3 is TGTGCCACCAGTGACACCGGGACAACCTTCTACGAGCAGTACTTC. Amino acids: CATSDTGTTFYEQYF.

This chain links TRBV7-2 with TRBJ2-7, with 9 nucleotides matching TRBD1. V dropped 6 bases and J dropped 3; count of bases not matched to a gene: 15. The CDR3 length is 17 residues. CDR1 SGHTA and CDR2 FQGNSA come from the germline V gene. The CDR3 reads CASRPSKGQGIGYEQYF. The CDR3 region has the DNA TGTGCCAGCAGACCTTCTAAGGGACAGGGCATCGGCTACGAGCAGTACTTC.

The chain combines TRBV5-6 with TRBJ2-1, with D maybe TRBD2 (5 bases). Germline lookup yields CDR1 SGHDT and CDR2 YYEEEE. V was trimmed by 3 bases and J by 2 bases, leaving 9 bases between them. The CDR3 length is 14 residues. The DNA for the CDR3 is TGTGCCAGCAGCTCCGGGATCCCCTACAATGAGCAGTTCTTC. This translates into CASSSGIPYNEQFF.

V gene TRBV10-3 combines with J gene TRBJ2-7, with D perhaps matching TRBD1 (5 bases). Trimming took 1 base from V and 2 from J, leaving 9 bases between them. The CDR3 is 14 residues long. CDR1 ENHRY and CDR2 SYGVKD come from the germline V gene. The CDR3 DNA reads as TGTGCCATCAGTGAGTTCGACAGTACCTACGAGCAGTACTTC. This encodes CAISEFDSTYEQYF.